This is a list of T cell receptor beta chains from one sample in a study of T cell repertoires in cytomegalovirus infection. TCRdb used MiXCR to reprocess the reads, holding one entry per CDR3 protein. The sample gives 650,000 to 900,000 distinct CDR3 sequences, 30% to 35% of which show up once; around 11% is in the top ten. Their cognate antigens are unknown. The material was cultured CD8+ T cells from PBMCs, obtained from culture after CMV antigen stimulation. The receptors were sampled from a human donor in good health (CMV status not recorded). Some clones in this sample may be carry-over from other donors' samples. CDR3s include the opening cysteine and the closing phenylalanine or tryptophan. D genes are given only for firm matches. Expanded clones get a size class; other rows say once, few or many, or leave the size out.

j_gene | v_gene | abundance | d_gene | CDR3aa | CDR3nt
TRBJ1-4 | TRBV5-4 | . | TRBD1 | CASSSRQGFATNEKLFF | TGTGCCAGCAGCTCTAGACAGGGGTTTGCAACTAATGAAAAACTGTTTTTT
TRBJ1-2 | TRBV29-1 | . | . | CSAPGSTFDEGYTF | TGCAGCGCCCCCGGGAGCACTTTCGACGAGGGCTACACCTTC
TRBJ2-1 | TRBV7-9 | many | . | CASSYGTPVGNEQFF | TGTGCCAGCAGCTATGGGACGCCGGTGGGCAATGAGCAGTTCTTC
TRBJ1-1 | TRBV28 | few | TRBD1 | CASSLGRGQAEAFF | TGTGCCAGCAGTTTGGGCAGGGGGCAAGCTGAAGCTTTCTTT
TRBJ2-1 | TRBV5-4 | . | . | CASRPPVTGNEQFF | TGTGCCAGCAGGCCCCCTGTGACGGGCAATGAGCAGTTCTTC
TRBJ1-1 | TRBV7-6 | . | TRBD1 | CASSLVGGGNEAFF | TGTGCCAGCAGCTTAGTAGGGGGCGGTAATGAAGCTTTCTTT
TRBJ1-4 | TRBV11-2 | . | . | CASSLEGVTNEKLFF | TGTGCCAGCAGCTTAGAGGGGGTAACTAATGAAAAACTGTTTTTT
TRBJ1-1 | TRBV12-3/TRBV12-4 | . | . | CASSSWGIDTEAFF | TGTGCCAGCAGTTCTTGGGGGATTGACACTGAAGCTTTCTTT
TRBJ1-5 | TRBV12-3/TRBV12-4 | . | . | CASRDRNSNQPQHF | TGTGCCAGCAGGGACAGAAATAGCAATCAGCCCCAGCATTTT
TRBJ2-1 | TRBV13 | many | TRBD2 | CASSSPGRGVNEQFF | TGTGCCAGCAGCTCCCCGGGGCGGGGGGTTAATGAGCAGTTCTTC
TRBJ2-3 | TRBV5-1 | . | . | CASSPLDYTHTDTQYF | TGCGCCAGCAGCCCCCTGGACTATACTCACACAGATACGCAGTATTTT
TRBJ1-1 | TRBV12-3/TRBV12-4 | few | . | CASSLGWGAEAFF | TGTGCCAGCAGTCTCGGATGGGGAGCTGAAGCTTTCTTT
TRBJ2-7 | TRBV19 | many | . | CASSLYGGYLTYEQYF | TGTGCCAGTAGTCTGTATGGTGGTTATCTTACCTACGAGCAGTACTTC
TRBJ2-7 | TRBV6-5 | few | . | CASSYSGTTFWYF | TGTGCCAGCAGTTACTCCGGGACAACCTTTTGGTACTTC
TRBJ2-3 | TRBV7-6 | many | TRBD2 | CASSLNAGLAGATDTQYF | TGTGCCAGCAGCTTAAACGCGGGACTAGCGGGGGCCACAGATACGCAGTATTTT
TRBJ1-2 | TRBV9 | . | . | CASSVGGLSVDYGYTF | TGTGCCAGCAGCGTAGGTGGTCTTTCGGTTGACTATGGCTACACCTTC
TRBJ2-1 | TRBV7-8 | many | TRBD2 | CASSLRTSSGAYVAYNEQFF | TGTGCCAGCAGCCTAAGGACCTCTAGCGGCGCTTATGTCGCCTACAATGAGCAGTTCTTC
TRBJ2-1 | TRBV12-3/TRBV12-4 | . | TRBD2 | CTSSPSGGAHNEQFF | TGTACCAGCAGCCCTAGCGGGGGGGCCCACAATGAGCAGTTCTTT
TRBJ1-2 | TRBV7-9 | few | TRBD1 | CASSEGQGAGYTF | TGTGCCAGCAGCGAAGGACAGGGGGCAGGCTACACCTTC
TRBJ2-5 | TRBV5-1 | . | . | CASSLVGGDPEETQYF | TGCGCCAGCAGCTTGGTCGGGGGAGACCCCGAAGAGACCCAGTACTTC
TRBJ2-5 | TRBV12-3/TRBV12-4 | . | TRBD1 | CASSSEGATGETQYF | TGTGCCAGCAGTTCTGAGGGGGCCACGGGGGAGACCCAGTACTTC
TRBJ2-2 | TRBV7-3 | . | TRBD1 | CASSSVSGTGAQELFF | TGTGCCAGCAGCTCCGTTTCCGGGACAGGGGCCCAAGAGCTGTTTTTT
TRBJ2-7 | TRBV4-1 | . | TRBD2 | CASSQERGGLREQYF | TGCGCCAGCAGCCAAGAGCGGGGGGGCCTCCGCGAGCAGTACTTC
TRBJ2-5 | TRBV28 | . | TRBD2 | CASSLLAGPGETQYF | TGTGCCAGCAGTTTACTAGCGGGGCCGGGTGAGACCCAGTACTTC
TRBJ2-5 | TRBV7-8 | few | TRBD1 | CASSLLDRRETQYF | TGTGCCAGCAGCTTACTGGACAGGAGAGAGACCCAGTACTTC
TRBJ2-1 | TRBV12-3/TRBV12-4 | many | . | CASSLPLGGQFF | TGTGCCAGCAGTTTACCCCTAGGAGGGCAGTTCTTC
TRBJ2-1 | TRBV7-8 | few | . | CASSPGVLEQFF | TGTGCCAGCAGTCCAGGGGTTCTCGAGCAGTTCTTC
TRBJ1-2 | TRBV28 | . | . | CASSLPPYYRVPSLLDGYTF | TGTGCCAGCAGTTTACCCCCTTACTACAGGGTCCCAAGTCTCCTCGATGGCTACACCTTC
TRBJ2-1 | TRBV7-6 | few | . | CASSPWGGHEQFF | TGTGCCAGCAGCCCGTGGGGGGGCCATGAGCAGTTCTTC
TRBJ2-5 | TRBV12-3/TRBV12-4 | . | . | CASRPPRGETQYF | TGTGCCAGCAGACCACCCCGGGGAGAGACCCAGTACTTC
TRBJ1-6 | TRBV6-6 | . | . | CASSYVGAMMDSPLHF | TGTGCCAGCAGTTACGTGGGGGCTATGATGGATTCACCCCTCCACTTT
TRBJ1-2 | TRBV12-3/TRBV12-4 | many | . | CASSFGGEDTYGYTF | TGTGCCAGCAGCTTCGGGGGGGAGGATACCTATGGCTACACCTTC
TRBJ2-5 | TRBV5-6 | . | . | CASSLPGTTPQESQYF | TGTGCCAGCAGCTTGCCTGGGACCACCCCACAAGAGTCCCAGTACTTC
TRBJ1-4 | TRBV5-5 | . | TRBD1 | CASSLSGTGTPNEKLFF | TGTGCCAGCAGCTTATCCGGGACAGGGACCCCTAATGAAAAACTGTTTTTT
TRBJ2-1 | TRBV7-9 | . | . | CASSPRKSWDEQFF | TGTGCCAGCAGCCCTCGGAAGTCCTGGGATGAGCAGTTCTTC
TRBJ2-3 | TRBV4-1 | . | TRBD1 | CASSQDDRVRTDTQYF | TGCGCCAGCAGCCAAGACGACAGGGTTCGCACAGATACGCAGTATTTT
TRBJ2-1 | TRBV5-6 | few | . | CASSSQALPNEQFF | TGTGCCAGCAGCTCCCAGGCCCTCCCGAATGAGCAGTTCTTC
TRBJ2-3 | TRBV2 | once | . | CASSGGLYLRGTDTQYF | TGTGCCAGCAGTGGGGGTTTATACTTGAGGGGCACAGATACGCAGTATTTT
TRBJ1-1 | TRBV4-1 | . | . | CASSQESEEAFF | TGCGCCAGCAGCCAGGAGTCGGAAGAAGCTTTCTTT
TRBJ1-1 | TRBV5-1 | . | TRBD1 | CASNPRGDRADTEAFF | TGCGCCAGCAACCCCAGGGGAGACAGGGCTGACACTGAAGCTTTCTTT
TRBJ1-1 | TRBV10-2 | few | . | CASSGGRMNTEAFF | TGCGCCAGCAGTGGTGGCAGGATGAACACTGAAGCTTTCTTT
TRBJ1-2 | TRBV7-4 | few | . | CASSLDPDRTIYGYTF | TGTGCCAGCAGCTTAGATCCTGACAGGACAATTTATGGCTACACCTTC
TRBJ2-7 | TRBV5-6 | . | . | CASSLGRVRYEQYF | TGTGCCAGCAGCTTAGGCAGGGTACGTTACGAGCAGTACTTC
TRBJ2-5 | TRBV28 | . | TRBD1 | CASSFISHRDRIEETQYF | TGTGCCAGCAGTTTCATCTCCCACCGGGACAGAATCGAAGAGACCCAGTACTTC
TRBJ1-5 | TRBV19 | once | . | CASRGAGGMVLSNQPQHF | TGTGCCAGCAGAGGGGCGGGAGGGATGGTGTTAAGCAATCAGCCCCAGCATTTT